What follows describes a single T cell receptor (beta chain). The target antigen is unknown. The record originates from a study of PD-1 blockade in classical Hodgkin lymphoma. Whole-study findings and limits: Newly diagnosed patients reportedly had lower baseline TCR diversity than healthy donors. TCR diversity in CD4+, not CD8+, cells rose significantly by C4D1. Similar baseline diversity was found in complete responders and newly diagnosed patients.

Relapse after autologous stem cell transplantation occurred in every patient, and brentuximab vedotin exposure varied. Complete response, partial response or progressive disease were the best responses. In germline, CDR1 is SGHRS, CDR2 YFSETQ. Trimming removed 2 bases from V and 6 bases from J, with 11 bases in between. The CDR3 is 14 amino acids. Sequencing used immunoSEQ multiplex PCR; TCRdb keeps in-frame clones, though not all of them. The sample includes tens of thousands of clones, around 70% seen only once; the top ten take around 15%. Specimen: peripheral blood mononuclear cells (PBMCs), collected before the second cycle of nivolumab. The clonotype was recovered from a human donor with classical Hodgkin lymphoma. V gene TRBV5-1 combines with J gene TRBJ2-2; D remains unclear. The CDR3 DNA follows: TGCGCCAGCAGCTTCGCGAGTCAGGCCGGGGAGCTGTTTTTT. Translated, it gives CASSFASQAGELFF.